Below, 15 T cell receptor beta chains from the same sample are listed, as sequenced in a study of human T cells and chemical hapten exposure. TCRdb analysed the RACE reads with MiXCR anew, one entry per CDR3 protein. The sample lists roughly 180,000 distinct CDR3 sequences, 20% to 25% seen once, with about 6.7% in the top ten. Time point meaning: patch test 1, 2 weeks after DPC sensitization. The treatment here: therapeutic diphenylcyclopropenone sensitization with weekly scalp DPC. Sequenced here: whole blood, sampled in connection with sensitization to the hapten diphenylcyclopropenone (DPC). These receptors were collected from a woman in her forties or fifties with alopecia areata. Some clones in this sample may be carry-over from other donors' samples.

The rearrangement links TRBV15 to TRBJ2-7; D is uncertain. Germline CDR1 and CDR2: LNHNV and YYDKDF (reference sequence). Trimming removed 6 bases at V and 6 bases at J, with 21 bases between. This CDR3 comprises 15 residues. CDR3 coding DNA: TGTGCCACCAGTAATCCCGGACGGCGAACCGGCGAGCAGTACTTC. Translation gives CATSNPGRRTGEQYF.

A few counts support this clonotype. The CDR3 reads CSARPLAGVTTDTQYF. The CDR3 DNA follows: TGCAGTGCTAGACCACTAGCGGGAGTCACGACAGATACGCAGTATTTT. The rearrangement links TRBV20-1 to TRBJ2-3; 11 positions agree with TRBD2. J was trimmed by 3 bases and V by 2 bases; bases with no gene match: 7. CDR1 DFQATT and CDR2 SNEGSKA come from the germline V gene (reference sequence). This CDR3 is 16 amino acids long.

This chain links TRBV4-2 with TRBJ2-1; a weak D match, TRBD2 (5 bases). The CDR3 runs to 18 residues. Trimming took 1 base from V and 4 from J, leaving 20 bases between them. Germline CDR1 reads LGHNA; CDR2 reads YNFKEQ. The CDR3 region has the DNA TGTGCCAGCAGCCAAGTTACCGACCGAGCGGCCCCTTACAATGAGCAGTTCTTC. Amino acids: CASSQVTDRAAPYNEQFF.

This clonotype occurred a few times. V gene TRBV5-6 combines with J gene TRBJ1-2, with 9 bases matching TRBD1. Germline-derived CDR1 and CDR2 are SGHDT and YYEEEE. The V and J ends lost 4 bases and 3 bases, in that order; junction bases with no gene match: 10. CDR3 length: 16 amino acids. CDR3: CASSPDRGRLHYGYTF. The CDR3 nucleotides are TGTGCCAGCAGCCCGGACAGGGGTCGGTTGCACTATGGCTACACCTTC.

The chain is built from TRBV11-3 and TRBJ2-4; D is uncertain. This CDR3 spans 14 amino acids. Germline V CDR1 and CDR2: SGHNT, YENEEA. V lost 4 bases and J lost 1, with 8 bases in between. The chain's CDR3 is CASSYVVAKNIQYF. DNA of the CDR3: TGTGCCAGCAGCTACGTAGTGGCCAAAAACATTCAGTACTTC.

This clonotype turned up a few times. CDR3 in DNA: TGCAGTGCGTGGGACAGGGAGAACACCGGGGAGCTGTTTTTT. This sequence encodes CSAWDRENTGELFF. This chain links TRBV20-1 with TRBJ2-2; 9 nucleotides agree with TRBD1. The V gene's germline CDR1 is DFQATT and CDR2 SNEGSKA (reference sequence). The ends lost 6 bases at V and 1 base at J; junction bases unmatched: 3. This CDR3 is 14 amino acids long.

This clonotype has just a few counts. This rearrangement joins TRBV20-1 to TRBJ2-5; possible D gene TRBD2, 6 bases. The CDR3 runs to 15 residues. With 0 bases removed from V and 5 bases from J, the gap between germline ends came to 16 bases. Germline CDR1 and CDR2: DFQATT and SNEGSKA (reference sequence). CDR3 DNA: TGCAGTGCTAGAGATTGGAGGGACCCCCGGGAGACCCAGTACTTC. Amino acids: CSARDWRDPRETQYF.

The CDR3 loop reads CASSLAGNLEKLFF. DNA for the CDR3: TGCGCCAGCAGCTTGGCAGGGAACCTCGAAAAACTGTTTTTT. This chain connects TRBV5-1 to TRBJ1-4; D might be TRBD1 (5 bases). The CDR3 has 14 amino acids. The V and J ends lost 0 bases and 8 bases respectively, with 11 bases between them. Looked up from germline, CDR1 is SGHRS and CDR2 is YFSETQ.

This clonotype has a handful of counts. This chain connects TRBV20-1 to TRBJ2-1; 10 bases agree with TRBD2. The trim removed 1 base at V and 6 bases at J, leaving 3 bases unmatched. From germline, CDR1 is DFQATT and CDR2 SNEGSKA (reference sequence). CDR3 length: 14 residues. CDR3 in DNA: TGCAGTGCTAGAGGTCTAGCGGGAGTCAATGAGCAGTTCTTC. Its translation: CSARGLAGVNEQFF.

The V gene is TRBV29-1, the J gene TRBJ1-2; 9 positions agree with TRBD1. Germline values: CDR1 SQVTM, CDR2 ANQGSEA. The CDR3 contains 13 residues. V lost 5 bases and J lost 6; bases outside the gene matches: 7. As DNA, the CDR3 is TGCAGCGTTAAGAGGACAGGGGAAAATGGCTACACCTTC. This gives the protein CSVKRTGENGYTF.

This rearrangement joins TRBV11-2 to TRBJ2-2; D perhaps matches TRBD1 (5 bases). The CDR3 runs 15 residues. V was cut by 3 bases and J by 6 bases, with 14 bases left in between. CDR1 is SGHAT, CDR2 FQNNGV, per germline. This chain's CDR3 is CASSLWQGRSGELFF. The CDR3 coding sequence is TGTGCCAGCAGCTTGTGGCAGGGAAGGTCCGGGGAGCTGTTTTTT.

The genes are TRBV3-1 and TRBJ2-4, with 10 bases fitting TRBD2. J lost 5 bases, V lost 4 bases, and 23 bases had no gene match. Germline V gene data show CDR1 as LGHDT and CDR2 as YNNKEL (reference sequence). CDR3 length: 21 residues. The chain's CDR3 is CASSRRDWSGRASMSENIQYF. CDR3 coding DNA: TGTGCCAGCAGCCGCCGGGACTGGAGCGGGAGGGCCTCAATGTCAGAAAACATTCAGTACTTC.

Ten or more counts support this clonotype. The chain has TRBV20-1 and TRBJ1-1, with a possible D match to TRBD1 (5 bases). Germline CDR1 and CDR2: DFQATT and SNEGSKA (reference sequence). V was shortened by 5 bases and J by 5 bases, with 6 bases between the two germline ends. The CDR3 extends over 10 amino acids. The CDR3 region has the DNA TGCAGTGCTTGGGGGACTGAAGCTTTCTTT. Amino acid sequence: CSAWGTEAFF.

The rearrangement links TRBV28 to TRBJ2-7; tentatively, D is TRBD2 (5 bases). V was clipped by 6 bases and J by 1 base, with 13 bases between them. The germline CDR1 and CDR2 sequences are MDHEN and SYDVKM. CDR3 length: 14 amino acids. The CDR3 here is CASRSGLLSYEQYF. In DNA form, the CDR3 reads TGTGCCAGCAGGTCCGGACTCTTATCCTACGAGCAGTACTTC.

The J gene is TRBJ1-2, the V gene TRBV11-1; tentative D call: TRBD1 (5 bases). The CDR3 is 12 residues long. The V end was cut by 8 bases, the J end by 0 bases, with 7 bases between. Germline values: CDR1 SGHAT, CDR2 FQDESV (reference sequence). The CDR3 loop is CASGAANYGYTF. The CDR3, as DNA: TGTGCCAGCGGGGCGGCTAACTATGGCTACACCTTC. Variable domain in full (rest from reference TRBV11-1 and TRBJ1-2): EAEVAQSPRYKITEKSQAVAFWCDPISGHATLYWYRQILGQGPELLVQFQDESVVDDSQLPKDRFSAERLKGVDSTLKIQPAELGDSAMYLCASGAANYGYTFGSGTRLTVV.